This is a list of T cell receptor beta chains from one sample in a study of Ad26.COV2.S vaccination and SARS-CoV-2 variants. Measured with immunoSEQ multiplex PCR; TCRdb has only the in-frame clones, and not every one. The data show 300,000 to 400,000 clones, around 87% seen once. Sequences were derived from peripheral blood, sampled in a trial of Ad26.COV2.S vaccine versus placebo. These receptors all stem from a person between 18 and 65 years old who received the Ad26.COV2.S COVID-19 vaccine or a placebo. Both conserved end residues are part of each CDR3. The D gene is left open where the match is weak. Only part of the rows carry a size: once, few, many, or a class if the clone is expanded.

len	d_gene	abundance	v_gene	j_gene	CDR3aa	CDR3nt
13	-	-	TRBV12-3/TRBV12-4	TRBJ1-5	CASSLEYDQPQHF	TGTGCCAGCAGTTTAGAGTATGATCAGCCCCAGCATTTT
18	-	-	TRBV19	TRBJ1-4	CASRPRGGTQATNEKLFF	TGTGCCAGTAGACCCAGAGGGGGGACTCAAGCAACTAATGAAAAACTGTTTTTT
13	-	-	TRBV7-9	TRBJ2-7	CASSLSGTYEQYF	TGTGCCAGCAGCTTAAGCGGAACCTACGAGCAGTACTTC
18	TRBD2	-	TRBV5-6	TRBJ2-2	CASSFAAGAAAGTGELFF	TGTGCCAGCAGCTTTGCAGCGGGGGCGGCCGCGGGGACCGGGGAGCTGTTTTTT
20	TRBD1	once	TRBV7-8	TRBJ2-7	CASSFREGQGGLRSSYEQYF	TGTGCCAGCAGCTTTAGGGAGGGACAGGGGGGATTAAGGAGCTCCTACGAGCAGTACTTC
14	-	once	TRBV4-1	TRBJ2-7	CASSQVDSTYEQYF	TGCGCCAGCAGCCAGGTAGACAGTACCTACGAGCAGTACTTC
15	-	-	TRBV9	TRBJ1-1	CASSVEGGMNTEAFF	TGTGCCAGCAGCGTAGAAGGGGGAATGAACACTGAAGCTTTCTTT
16	TRBD1	-	TRBV5-6	TRBJ2-2	CASSPRQGANTGELFF	TGTGCCAGCAGCCCTCGACAGGGAGCGAACACCGGGGAGCTGTTTTTT
14	TRBD1	-	TRBV19	TRBJ2-7	CASSTTGGIYEQYF	TGTGCCAGTAGTACGACAGGGGGAATTTACGAGCAGTACTTC
14	-	-	TRBV30	TRBJ1-4	CAWSVATVNEKLFF	TGTGCCTGGAGTGTAGCGACAGTGAATGAAAAACTGTTTTTT
15	-	few	TRBV5-8	TRBJ1-5	CASSLDGGAGQPQHF	TGTGCCAGCAGCTTGGATGGTGGGGCCGGTCAGCCCCAGCATTTT
18	-	-	TRBV6-2/TRBV6-3	TRBJ2-2	CASSPPRDTTILTGELFF	TGTGCCAGCAGCCCTCCTAGGGACACTACTATACTCACCGGGGAGCTGTTTTTT
14	TRBD1	-	TRBV7-3	TRBJ1-1	CASSRQGWGTEAFF	TGTGCCAGCAGCCGACAGGGGTGGGGCACTGAAGCTTTCTTT
12	-	-	TRBV15	TRBJ1-2	CATSRGDWDYTF	TGTGCCACCAGCAGAGGTGACTGGGACTACACCTTC
15	TRBD2	-	TRBV7-9	TRBJ2-7	CASSLGSGGYYEQYF	TGTGCCAGCAGCTTAGGTAGCGGGGGTTATTACGAGCAGTACTTC
14	-	once	TRBV29-1	TRBJ2-2	CSVVMDTNTGELFF	TGCAGCGTTGTGATGGACACCAACACCGGGGAGCTGTTTTTT
14	-	-	TRBV9	TRBJ2-7	CASSRITDSYEQYF	TGTGCCAGCAGTCGGATTACAGATTCCTACGAGCAGTACTTC
12	-	-	TRBV7-2	TRBJ1-2	CASSLEEYGYTF	TGTGCCAGCAGCTTAGAGGAATATGGCTACACCTTC
12	-	once	TRBV30	TRBJ1-5	CAWSDVGPPQHF	TGTGCCTGGAGTGATGTAGGGCCCCCCCAGCATTTT
16	TRBD1	few	TRBV3-1/TRBV3-2	TRBJ2-7	CASSQYPGQGTYEQYF	TGTGCCAGCAGCCAATATCCGGGACAGGGAACGTACGAGCAGTACTTC
16	TRBD1	-	TRBV27	TRBJ1-6	CASSLSEDRVGSPLHF	TGTGCCAGCAGTTTATCGGAGGACAGGGTGGGTTCACCCCTCCACTTT
12	-	once	TRBV7-9	TRBJ1-1	CASSLENYGAFF	TGTGCCAGCAGCTTAGAGAATTATGGAGCTTTCTTT
12	-	many	TRBV5-1	TRBJ1-1	CASVSGGTEAFF	TGCGCCAGCGTATCGGGGGGCACTGAAGCTTTCTTT
14	-	few	TRBV7-8	TRBJ2-7	CASSLAVLSYEQYF	TGTGCCAGCAGCTTAGCGGTCCTCTCCTACGAGCAGTACTTC
15	-	-	TRBV16	TRBJ2-2	CASSQLGANTGELFF	TGTGCCAGCAGCCAACTCGGAGCGAACACCGGGGAGCTGTTTTTT
14	TRBD1	-	TRBV2	TRBJ1-5	CASSTGETNQPQHF	TGTGCCAGCAGTACAGGGGAAACCAATCAGCCCCAGCATTTT
15	TRBD1	-	TRBV30	TRBJ1-6	CAWRGTANYNSPLHF	TGTGCCTGGAGGGGGACAGCAAACTATAATTCACCCCTCCACTTT
15	-	-	TRBV9	TRBJ1-4	CASSSSGVAGEKLFF	TGTGCCAGCAGCTCCTCAGGGGTGGCGGGTGAAAAACTGTTTTTT
16	-	-	TRBV7-3	TRBJ1-1	CASSLTKTGGSTEAFF	TGTGCCAGCAGCTTAACGAAGACAGGCGGGAGCACTGAAGCTTTCTTT